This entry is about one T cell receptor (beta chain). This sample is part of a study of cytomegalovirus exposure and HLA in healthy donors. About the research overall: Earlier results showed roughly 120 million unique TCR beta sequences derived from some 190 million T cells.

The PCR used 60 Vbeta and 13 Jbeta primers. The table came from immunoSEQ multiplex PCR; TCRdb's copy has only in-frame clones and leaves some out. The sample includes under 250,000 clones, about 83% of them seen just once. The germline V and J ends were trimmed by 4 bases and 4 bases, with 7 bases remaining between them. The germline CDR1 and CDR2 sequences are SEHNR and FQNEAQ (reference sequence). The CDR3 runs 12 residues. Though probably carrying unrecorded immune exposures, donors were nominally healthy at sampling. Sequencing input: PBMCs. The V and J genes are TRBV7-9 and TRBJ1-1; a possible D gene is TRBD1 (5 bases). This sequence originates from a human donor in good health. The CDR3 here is CASSSDSTEAFF. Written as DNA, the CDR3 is TGTGCCAGCAGCTCCGACAGCACTGAAGCTTTCTTT.